One sample yielded the 19 T cell receptor beta chains listed below, sequenced in a study of blood T cell repertoires in COVID-19. Some clones are missing from TCRdb's copy, which holds only in-frame ones; the method was immunoSEQ multiplex PCR. This repertoire shows roughly 480,000 clones, 85% to 90% found once; its top ten account for about 1%. Material for sequencing was peripheral blood. These receptors were taken from a man aged 18 to 35 with COVID-19, enrolled during active disease.

The chain links TRBV6-1 to TRBJ1-5, with D hard to call. The CDR3 extends over 15 amino acids. Looked up from germline, CDR1 is MNHNS and CDR2 is SASEGT. V was clipped by 0 bases and J by 4 bases, with 10 bases between them. CDR3 region: CASSEAPRVNQPQHF. The CDR3 coding sequence is TGTGCCAGCAGTGAAGCGCCTCGGGTGAATCAGCCCCAGCATTTT.

The rearrangement joins TRBV7-9 to TRBJ1-1; D possibly corresponds to TRBD1 (6 bases). The CDR3 is 14 amino acids. The V end was cut by 1 base, the J end by 8 bases, with 14 bases between. The germline gives CDR1 SEHNR, CDR2 FQNEAQ (reference sequence). CDR3 loop: CASSLGVRTAEAFF. CDR3 nucleotides: TGTGCCAGCAGCTTAGGAGTGAGGACAGCCGAAGCTTTCTTT.

V gene TRBV5-4 combines with J gene TRBJ2-1; 8 positions match TRBD2. The length of the CDR3 is 15 residues. Germline trimming cut 4 bases from V and 5 bases from J; bases unmatched to any gene: 8. CDR1 SGHNT and CDR2 YYREEE come from the germline V gene (reference sequence). Here the CDR3 DNA reads TGTGCCAGCAGCGGTCGGCGGGGGGTCAACAATGAGCAGTTCTTC. It yields the protein CASSGRRGVNNEQFF.

This rearrangement joins TRBV7-8 to TRBJ1-1; D call uncertain. Germline CDR1 and CDR2: SGHVS and FQNEAQ. V lost 4 bases, J lost 0 bases, and 18 bases lay in between. The CDR3 length is 17 residues. The CDR3 protein is CASSSGRHVRMNTEAFF. The CDR3 region has the DNA TGTGCCAGCAGCTCCGGCCGACACGTACGTATGAACACTGAAGCTTTCTTT.

The chain joins TRBV27 to TRBJ2-1, with 9 nucleotides matching TRBD2. CDR1 is MNHEY, CDR2 SMNVEV, per germline (reference sequence). With 3 bases clipped from V and 4 bases from J, the junction kept 4 bases outside the gene matches. The CDR3 consists of 15 residues. The CDR3 sequence is CASSLLAGEYNEQFF. CDR3 coding DNA: TGTGCCAGCAGTTTGTTAGCGGGGGAGTACAATGAGCAGTTCTTC.

This sequence joins TRBV9 and TRBJ2-2; TRBD2 aligns across 7 bases. Germline lookup yields CDR1 SGDLS and CDR2 YYNGEE. This CDR3 comprises 15 residues. V lost 3 bases, J lost 7 bases, and 9 bases stayed unmatched. The CDR3 is CASSDQGGTDGELFF. The CDR3 bases are TGTGCCAGCAGCGACCAGGGAGGGACGGACGGGGAGCTGTTTTTT.

This clone was detected only once. V and J are TRBV7-9 and TRBJ2-7, with a tentative D call TRBD1 (5 bases). The V and J ends lost 1 base and 4 bases respectively, with 8 bases between them. The CDR3 contains 13 residues. Germline V lookup: CDR1 SEHNR, CDR2 FQNEAQ (reference sequence). CDR3 in amino acids: CASSLGQPYEQYF. CDR3 in DNA: TGTGCCAGCAGCTTAGGACAGCCGTACGAGCAGTACTTC.

The genes are TRBV7-2 and TRBJ1-4; TRBD1 matches 8 bases. Germline assignment: CDR1 SGHTA and CDR2 FQGNSA. J gave up 6 bases and V 6 bases, and 9 bases lay outside the gene matches. This CDR3 comprises 15 residues. CDR3 DNA: TGTGCCAGCAGAATGCGGGGGACAGGCCATGAAAAACTGTTTTTT. As protein: CASRMRGTGHEKLFF.

This chain joins TRBV7-6 and TRBJ2-5; 8 bases are a match to TRBD2. CDR1 SGHVS and CDR2 FNYEAQ come from the germline V gene. This CDR3 has 15 residues. J was trimmed by 4 bases and V by 4 bases; bases with no gene match: 8. The CDR3 nucleotides are TGTGCCAGCAGCTACCCTAAGGCGGGGGGAGAGACCCAGTACTTC. This gives the protein CASSYPKAGGETQYF.

As regards this clone: The sample has other DNA sequences that encode this CDR3 too. The chain is built from TRBV7-9 and TRBJ1-1; D is unresolved. Trimming took off 0 bases at V and 2 bases at J, with 4 bases between the two ends. CDR3 length equals 13 residues. Germline V CDR1 and CDR2: SEHNR, FQNEAQ (reference sequence). CDR3 loop: CASSLALNTEAFF. As DNA, the CDR3 is TGTGCCAGCAGCTTAGCCTTAAACACTGAAGCTTTCTTT.

The chain carries TRBV5-1 and TRBJ1-1; no clear D. Looked up from germline, CDR1 is SGHRS and CDR2 is YFSETQ. The CDR3 runs to 15 residues. V was pared by 0 bases and J by 0 bases, with 9 bases between. CDR3 in amino acids: CASSLAYRVNTEAFF. The CDR3 DNA reads as TGCGCCAGCAGCTTGGCCTACAGAGTGAACACTGAAGCTTTCTTT.

The J gene is TRBJ2-1, the V gene TRBV21-1; TRBD1, the table's D call, was not compared with the DNA. TRBV21-1 is tagged as a pseudogene. This CDR3 spans 18 amino acids. CDR3 residues: CASSNALGVPITDNEQFF. CDR3 nucleotides: TGTGCCAGCAGCAATGCCCTAGGGGTTCCGATTACAGACAATGAGCAGTTCTTC.

The V gene is TRBV3-1 (or the pseudogene TRBV3-2), the J gene TRBJ2-2; weak D call: TRBD2 (5 bases). The V end was cut by 1 base, the J end by 6 bases, with 12 bases between. There are 15 residues in the CDR3. Germline V lookup: CDR1 LGHDT, CDR2 YNNKEL (reference sequence). CDR3 in DNA: TGTGCCAGCAGCCAAGGGCGCCTAGCTTCCGGGGAGCTGTTTTTT. This encodes CASSQGRLASGELFF.

The rearrangement joins TRBV5-1 to TRBJ2-7; D call uncertain. This CDR3 is 13 amino acids long. Trimming cost V 2 bases and J 0 bases, with 6 bases left between them. Per the germline V gene, CDR1 is SGHRS and CDR2 is YFSETQ. This CDR3 is CASSFRSSYEQYF. CDR3 sequence (DNA): TGCGCCAGCAGCTTTAGGAGCTCCTACGAGCAGTACTTC.

The CDR3 DNA follows: TGTGCCAGCAGCCTGAGCGGAGAGACCCAGTACTTC. Translated: CASSLSGETQYF. This chain uses TRBV7-9 with TRBJ2-5, with TRBD2 as a possible D gene (5 bases). Trimming shortened V by 5 bases and J by 4 bases, and 8 bases separated the two germline ends. Per the germline V gene, CDR1 is SEHNR and CDR2 is FQNEAQ (reference sequence). The CDR3 runs 12 residues.

A note on this clone: Other DNA sequences in this sample translate to the same CDR3. This sequence joins TRBV19 and TRBJ1-2; unclear D gene. CDR1 is LNHDA and CDR2 is SQIVND in the germline V gene (reference sequence). The CDR3 is 11 amino acids. With 4 bases removed from V and 8 bases from J, the gap between germline ends came to 8 bases. The CDR3 nucleotides are TGTGCCAGTAGTACGGGTAGAGGCTACACCTTC. It translates to CASSTGRGYTF.

The V gene is TRBV3-1 (or the pseudogene TRBV3-2), the J gene TRBJ2-7; 7 bases map to TRBD2. V was clipped by 1 base and J by 9 bases; unmatched bases: 6. The CDR3 loop spans 13 amino acids. CDR1 LGHDT and CDR2 YNNKEL come from the germline V gene (reference sequence). As DNA, the CDR3 is TGTGCCAGCAGCCAAGTCACGGGGGGAGGGCAGTACTTC. Translated, it gives CASSQVTGGGQYF.

The CDR3 DNA follows: TGTGCCAGTAGTATCTCGGGGGGCGCCTATGGCTACACCTTC. Amino acids: CASSISGGAYGYTF. V is TRBV19 and J is TRBJ1-2, with D possibly matching TRBD1 (6 bases). The V and J ends lost 3 bases and 4 bases respectively, with 12 bases between them. The CDR3 loop spans 14 amino acids. Germline V gene lookup returns CDR1 LNHDA and CDR2 SQIVND (reference sequence).

The table lists this clone with a count of one. CDR3 amino acids: CASSPPGQSYGYTF. The CDR3 DNA is TGTGCCAGCTCACCACCGGGACAGAGCTATGGCTACACCTTC. The chain couples TRBV18 to TRBJ1-2, with 7 bases that match TRBD1. Germline CDR1 and CDR2: KGHSH and LQKENI. This CDR3 spans 14 amino acids. Trimming cost V 0 bases and J 4 bases; bases outside gene matches: 2. Full variable domain (rest looked up from reference TRBV18 and TRBJ1-2): NAGVMQNPRHLVRRRGQEARLRCSPMKGHSHVYWYRQLPEEGLKFMVYLQKENIIDESGMPKERFSAEFPKEGPSILRIQQVVRGDSAAYFCASSPPGQSYGYTFGSGTRLTVV.